Below, 8 T cell receptor beta chains from the same sample are listed, as sequenced in a study of spatial heterogeneity in lung cancer. TCRdb recomputed calls from the 5' RACE reads with MiXCR, one row per CDR3 protein. This table has 6,000 or so distinct CDR3 sequences, approximately 13% appearing once. The time point is: sample taken at primary tumor resection. Sequencing was performed on whole RNA extracted from tumor and nontumor lung tissue, or from frozen PBMC, and the material was left unsorted. The material was normal lung tissue next to the tumor, obtained at surgery. These receptors all stem from a male donor with early-stage non-small cell lung cancer.

This clonotype is medium-sized by share. The J gene is TRBJ2-5, the V gene TRBV10-3, with 10 bases lining up with TRBD2. The CDR3 totals 14 residues. CDR1 is ENHRY and CDR2 is SYGVKD in the germline V gene. With 7 bases clipped from V and 5 bases from J, the junction kept 7 bases outside the gene matches. CDR3 nucleotide sequence: TGTGCCATCAAGGCCGGGACTAGCGAGGAGACCCAGTACTTC. Its protein is CAIKAGTSEETQYF.

This clonotype was seen a single time. The gene calls are TRBV5-1 and TRBJ1-1; D gene ambiguous. With 5 bases removed from V and 4 bases from J, the gap between germline ends came to 12 bases. CDR1 and CDR2 (germline): SGHRS, YFSETQ. The CDR3 runs to 13 residues. The CDR3 sequence is CASSPVASTEAFF. The CDR3 DNA reads as TGCGCCAGCAGTCCCGTGGCGAGCACTGAAGCTTTCTTT.

This clonotype appeared many times. The V call is TRBV7-2, the J call TRBJ2-7; TRBD2 agrees at 11 bases. J gave up 5 bases and V 5 bases, and 8 bases lay outside the gene matches. The CDR3 length is 15 residues. CDR1 and CDR2 (germline): SGHTA, FQGNSA. CDR3 region: CASSITSGSFHEQYF. Written as DNA, the CDR3 is TGTGCCAGCAGCATAACTAGCGGGAGTTTCCACGAGCAGTACTTC.

This clonotype was seen at least ten times. The chain carries TRBV20-1 and TRBJ2-7; D is possibly TRBD2 (5 bases). The CDR3 runs to 13 residues. Germline values: CDR1 DFQATT, CDR2 SNEGSKA (reference sequence). The V end lost 1 base, the J end lost 7 bases, and 14 bases lay between the germline ends. The CDR3: CSARAFLPGEQYF. The CDR3 coding sequence is TGCAGTGCTAGAGCTTTCCTCCCGGGGGAGCAGTACTTC.

This clonotype was seen many times. The rearrangement joins TRBV28 to TRBJ2-7, with 7 bases aligning to TRBD1. This CDR3 is built from 15 residues. Germline trimming cut 9 bases from V and 2 bases from J; bases unmatched to any gene: 13. Germline CDR1 reads MDHEN; CDR2 reads SYDVKM. CDR3 loop: CASHKTGPLTYEQYF. CDR3 DNA sequence: TGTGCCAGTCACAAGACAGGGCCATTGACCTACGAGCAGTACTTC.

This clonotype was observed at least ten times. The chain employs TRBV10-2 and TRBJ2-7; 13 nucleotides align to TRBD2. The germline CDR1 and CDR2 sequences are WSHSY and SAAADI. This CDR3 comprises 15 residues. V was clipped by 6 bases and J by 6 bases; unmatched bases: 8. CDR3 nucleotides: TGCGCCAGCAGGAACGGACTAGCGGGAGTTCGCGAGCAGTACTTC. Protein product: CASRNGLAGVREQYF.

The CDR3 DNA reads as TGCAGTGCTAACTCTCACGCCAGTGCTAGCTCTGGAAACACCATATATTTT. Protein: CSANSHASASSGNTIYF. The chain recombines TRBV20-1 with TRBJ1-3; no definite D call. The V end was cut by 4 bases, the J end by 0 bases, with 19 bases between. This CDR3 has 17 residues. Germline V lookup: CDR1 DFQATT, CDR2 SNEGSKA (reference sequence).

This clonotype showed up many times. V is TRBV5-5 and J is TRBJ2-4; no clear D gene. The ends were cut back, 0 bases at V and 7 bases at J, with 5 bases in the middle. The CDR3 has 12 residues. Germline V gives CDR1 SGHKS, CDR2 YYEKEE (reference sequence). DNA for the CDR3: TGTGCCAGCAGCTTGGAGGGTAACATTCAGTACTTC. Its translation: CASSLEGNIQYF. The variable domain in full, with the rest retrieved from reference TRBV5-5 and TRBJ2-4, is DAGVTQSPTHLIKTRGQQVTLRCSPISGHKSVSWYQQVLGQGPQFIFQYYEKEERGRGNFPDRFSARQFPNYSSELNVNALLLGDSALYLCASSLEGNIQYFGAGTRLSVL.